This T cell receptor (beta chain) stems from a study of tumor and adjacent non-tumor tissue in lung cancer (dated by TCRdb to 2016 to 2019). With regard to the full study: The cohort included some 11 adenocarcinoma, a couple of squamous cell carcinoma and 1 small cell lung cancer patients. The 15 or so patients were aged roughly 30 to 85 years, included about 10 men and 5 women, and had TNM stage I to III disease. Sequencing produced 125,075,908 productive TCRbeta reads in total, an average of approximately 4.5 million reads per sample. Over 25 paired specimens, one tumor and one normal lung sample per patient, were profiled by TCRbeta CDR3 sequencing. Using bulk TCRbeta repertoires from under 17 lung cancer patients, the study set lung tumor tissue side by side with matched distant non-tumor lung tissue. Here is what the overall study found, with its caveats: Tumor tissue showed significantly higher TCR diversity (inverse Simpson) than normal lung tissue, at around 450 vs 150 (P = 0.0075, Mann-Whitney U test). In normal lung, the top 100 clones accounted for a significantly larger cumulative share of the repertoire than in tumor tissue. The cohort had only approximately 16 patients, and the authors noted that larger samples and more detailed clinical data are needed. TCR diversity was significantly higher in younger patients, and higher tumor TCR diversity was associated with shorter overall and disease-free survival. Peripheral blood was not sequenced, so blood TCRbeta repertoires in these lung cancer patients were not examined. Neither the sequencing platform nor unique molecular identifiers are named or mentioned anywhere in the methods.

The CDR1 and CDR2 encoded by the germline V gene are SQVTM and ANQGSEA. Relative to germline, V is 8 bases shorter and J is 4 bases shorter, with 14 bases between their ends. The CDR3 spans 12 residues, from the cysteine through the phenylalanine. Only the CDR3 region is kept as DNA, spanning 36 bases read in frame from base 1. This clonotype was recorded only once. The clone's antigen remains unknown. No base quality information exists; no much larger clone differs at one position. On its own, one read is weak support. RNA was extracted from bulk unsorted tissue and checked for quality with a NanoDrop ND-1000 and an Agilent 2100. All donors had newly diagnosed lung cancer, had not received prior chemotherapy, and were admitted for thoracic surgery in China between August and November 2014. Anyone who had undergone radiotherapy or chemotherapy before, or who had another cancer at the same time, was left out of the study. Pieces of surgical tissue measuring about 1-2.1 cm3 were kept in RNAlater solution and held at -80 degrees C until needed.

Library creation used multiplex PCR. The instrument was an Illumina HiSeq 2500. TCRbeta libraries were constructed through three rounds of nested PCR with primers (Table S4) according to protocols modified from ARM-PCR. Before sequencing, PCR products of 200-500 bp were cut from the gel and purified using the QIAquick gel extraction kit. The published analysis was carried out like this. Reads were cleaned with Trimmomatic, merged with FLASH into complete CDR3 sequences, and assigned to V(D)J germline segments with MiTCR. VDJtools was used to compute clonal diversity as the inverse Simpson's index. Productive reads were defined as in-frame sequences without a premature stop codon. In TCRdb, the public reads were trimmed at Q25 with fastp and aligned with MiXCR, with productive beta chains retained. Rows with one shared CDR3 protein collapse into an entry with the most common genes and DNA. The V and J calls reflect TCRdb's pipeline rather than the authors' work. In this sample the table shows under 250,000 distinct CDR3 sequences, 71% of which occur a single time. The ten largest clonotypes hold almost 25% of the sample.

The sample comprised lung tumor tissue. The receptor was derived from a man aged 55 to 69 with non-small cell lung cancer. This chain joins TRBV29-1 to TRBJ2-5; the best D guess is TRBD1, with 5 bases matching. The base sequence is TGCAGCCTTCAGGGTATTGCAGAGACCCAGTACTTC. Translation gives CSLQGIAETQYF.